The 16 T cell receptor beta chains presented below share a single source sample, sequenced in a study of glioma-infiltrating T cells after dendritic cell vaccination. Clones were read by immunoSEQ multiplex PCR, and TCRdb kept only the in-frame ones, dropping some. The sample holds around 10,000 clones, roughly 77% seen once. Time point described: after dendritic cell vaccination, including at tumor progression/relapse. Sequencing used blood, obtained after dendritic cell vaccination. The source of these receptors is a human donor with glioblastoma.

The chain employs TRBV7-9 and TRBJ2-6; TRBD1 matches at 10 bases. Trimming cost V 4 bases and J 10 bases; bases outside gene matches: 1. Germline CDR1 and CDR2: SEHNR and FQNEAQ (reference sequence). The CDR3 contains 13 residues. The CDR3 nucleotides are TGTGCCAGCAGCTGGGGACAGGGGAACGTCCTGACTTTC. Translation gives CASSWGQGNVLTF.

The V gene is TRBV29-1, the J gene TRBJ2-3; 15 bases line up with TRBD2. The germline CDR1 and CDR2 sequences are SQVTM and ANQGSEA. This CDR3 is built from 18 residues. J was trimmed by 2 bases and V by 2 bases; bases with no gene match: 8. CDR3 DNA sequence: TGCAGCGTTGAAAACGGACTAGCGGGAGGGCGGACCACAGATACGCAGTATTTT. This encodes CSVENGLAGGRTTDTQYF.

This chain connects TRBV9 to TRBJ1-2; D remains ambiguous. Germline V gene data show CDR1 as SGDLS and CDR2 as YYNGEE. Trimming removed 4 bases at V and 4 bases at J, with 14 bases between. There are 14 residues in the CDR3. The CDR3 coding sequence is TGTGCCAGCAGCTCCCGGACGGGGAGCTATGGCTACACCTTC. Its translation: CASSSRTGSYGYTF.

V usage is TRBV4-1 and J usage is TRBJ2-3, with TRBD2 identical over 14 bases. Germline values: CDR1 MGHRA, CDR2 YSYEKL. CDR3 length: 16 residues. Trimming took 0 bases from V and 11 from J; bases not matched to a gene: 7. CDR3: CASSQEATSGRVGQYF. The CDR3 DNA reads TGCGCCAGCAGCCAAGAAGCGACTAGCGGGAGGGTTGGGCAGTATTTT.

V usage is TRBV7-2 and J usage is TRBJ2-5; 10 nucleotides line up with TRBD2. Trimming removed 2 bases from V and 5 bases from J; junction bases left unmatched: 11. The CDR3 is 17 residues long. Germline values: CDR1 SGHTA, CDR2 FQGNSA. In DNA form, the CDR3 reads TGTGCCAGCAGCTTAAAGAAGCGGGAGGGCTTGTCGGAGACCCAGTACTTC. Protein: CASSLKKREGLSETQYF.

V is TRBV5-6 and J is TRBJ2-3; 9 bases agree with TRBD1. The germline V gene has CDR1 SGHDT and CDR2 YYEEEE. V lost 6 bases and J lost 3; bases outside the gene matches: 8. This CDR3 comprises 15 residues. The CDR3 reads CASTGQGRRTDTQYF. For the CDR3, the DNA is TGTGCCAGCACAGGACAGGGGAGGAGGACAGATACGCAGTATTTT.

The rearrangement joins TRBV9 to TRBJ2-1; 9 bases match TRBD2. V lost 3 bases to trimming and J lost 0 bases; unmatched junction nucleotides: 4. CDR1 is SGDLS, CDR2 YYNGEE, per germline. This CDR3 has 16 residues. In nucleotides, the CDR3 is TGTGCCAGCAGCGGGGGTAGCGGGAGCTCCTACAATGAGCAGTTCTTC. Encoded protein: CASSGGSGSSYNEQFF.

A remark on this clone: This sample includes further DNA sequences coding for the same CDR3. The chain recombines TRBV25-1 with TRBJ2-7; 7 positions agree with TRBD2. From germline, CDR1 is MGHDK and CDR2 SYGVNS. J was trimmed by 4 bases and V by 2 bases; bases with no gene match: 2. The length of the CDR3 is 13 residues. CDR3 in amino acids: CASSEGGGYEQYF. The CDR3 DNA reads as TGTGCCAGCAGTGAAGGGGGAGGGTACGAGCAGTACTTC.

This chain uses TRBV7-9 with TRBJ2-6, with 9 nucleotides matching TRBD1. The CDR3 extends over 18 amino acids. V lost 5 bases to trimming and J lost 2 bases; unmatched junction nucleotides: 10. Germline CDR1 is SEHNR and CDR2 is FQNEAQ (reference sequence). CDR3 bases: TGTGCCAGCAGCCCACAGGGGGCGGCCTATGCTGGGGCCAACGTCCTGACTTTC. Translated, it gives CASSPQGAAYAGANVLTF.

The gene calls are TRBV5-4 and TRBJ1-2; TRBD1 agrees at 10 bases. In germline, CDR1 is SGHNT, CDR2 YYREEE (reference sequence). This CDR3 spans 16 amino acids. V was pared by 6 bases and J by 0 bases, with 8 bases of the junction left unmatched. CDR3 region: CASIMDRGIANYGYTF. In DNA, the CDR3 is TGTGCCAGCATCATGGACAGGGGGATAGCTAACTATGGCTACACCTTC.

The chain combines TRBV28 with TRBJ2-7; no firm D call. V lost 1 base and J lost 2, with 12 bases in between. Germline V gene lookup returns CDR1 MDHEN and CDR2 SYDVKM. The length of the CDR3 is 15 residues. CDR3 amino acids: CASSLSGLSTYEQYF. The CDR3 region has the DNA TGTGCCAGCAGTTTATCCGGTCTTTCGACCTACGAGCAGTACTTC.

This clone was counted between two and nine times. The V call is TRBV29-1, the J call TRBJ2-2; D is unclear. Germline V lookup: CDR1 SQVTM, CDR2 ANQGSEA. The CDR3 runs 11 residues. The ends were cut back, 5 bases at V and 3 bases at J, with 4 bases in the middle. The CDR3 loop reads CSVYYTGELFF. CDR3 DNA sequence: TGCAGCGTTTACTACACCGGGGAGCTGTTTTTT.

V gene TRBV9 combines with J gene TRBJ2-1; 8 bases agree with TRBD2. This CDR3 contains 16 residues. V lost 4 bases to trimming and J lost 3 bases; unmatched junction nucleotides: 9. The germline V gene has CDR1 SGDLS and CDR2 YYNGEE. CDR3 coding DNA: TGTGCCAGCAGCCACCCTACTAGCGGCCTCTACAATGAGCAGTTCTTC. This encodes CASSHPTSGLYNEQFF. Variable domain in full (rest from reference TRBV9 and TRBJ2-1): DSGVTQTPKHLITATGQRVTLRCSPRSGDLSVYWYQQSLDQGLQFLIQYYNGEERAKGNILERFSAQQFPDLHSELNLSSLELGDSALYFCASSHPTSGLYNEQFFGPGTRLTVL.

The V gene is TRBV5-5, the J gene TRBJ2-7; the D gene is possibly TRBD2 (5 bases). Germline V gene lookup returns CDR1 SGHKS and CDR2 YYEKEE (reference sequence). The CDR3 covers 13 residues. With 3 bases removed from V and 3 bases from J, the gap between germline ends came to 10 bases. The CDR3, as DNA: TGTGCCAGCAGCTCGGACGGGGACTACGAGCAGTACTTC. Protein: CASSSDGDYEQYF.

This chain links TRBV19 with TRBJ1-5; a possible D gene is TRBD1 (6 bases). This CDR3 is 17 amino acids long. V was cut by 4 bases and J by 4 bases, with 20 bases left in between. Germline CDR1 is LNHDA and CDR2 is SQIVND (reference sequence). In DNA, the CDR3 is TGTGCCAGTAGTACCCGAGGGGGGGCGAACCCAAATCAGCCCCAGCATTTT. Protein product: CASSTRGGANPNQPQHF.

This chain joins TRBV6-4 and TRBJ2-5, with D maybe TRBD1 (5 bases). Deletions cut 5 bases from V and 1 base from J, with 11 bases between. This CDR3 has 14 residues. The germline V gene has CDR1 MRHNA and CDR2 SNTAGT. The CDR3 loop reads CASSPQGPQETQYF. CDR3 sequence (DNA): TGTGCCAGCAGTCCCCAGGGCCCCCAAGAGACCCAGTACTTC.